The 23 T cell receptor beta chains listed next were all sequenced from one sample in a study of PD-1 blockade in classical Hodgkin lymphoma. The time point here: cycle 4 day 1 (C4D1), after 6 weeks of nivolumab. Autologous stem cell transplantation was followed by relapse in every patient, and brentuximab vedotin exposure varied. Purification of CD4+ T cells from thawed PBMCs was performed via magnetic negative selection. Generated by immunoSEQ multiplex PCR, the TCRdb table keeps only in-frame clones and is missing some. The sample shows tens of thousands of clones, approximately 86% of them seen only once. The material sequenced was CD4+ T cells from blood, taken before the fourth cycle of nivolumab. All receptors come from a human donor with classical Hodgkin lymphoma.

The V call is TRBV5-1, the J call TRBJ1-6, with D possibly being TRBD1 (5 bases). This CDR3 has 15 residues. Trimming removed 4 bases from V and 4 bases from J, with 12 bases in between. Germline V gene lookup returns CDR1 SGHRS and CDR2 YFSETQ. In nucleotides, the CDR3 is TGCGCCAGCAGCGTTGACAGAGGGTATAATTCACCCCTCCACTTT. Translating gives CASSVDRGYNSPLHF.

The chain joins TRBV11-2 to TRBJ2-7; D is uncertain. The V end was cut by 0 bases, the J end by 3 bases, with 9 bases between. Germline V CDR1 and CDR2: SGHAT, FQNNGV. The CDR3 sequence is 14 residues long. CDR3 sequence (DNA): TGTGCCAGCAGCTTAGATGATGACGGCTACGAGCAGTACTTC. As protein: CASSLDDDGYEQYF.

The chain uses TRBV10-3 and TRBJ1-2; 8 bases are a match to TRBD1. CDR1 is ENHRY, CDR2 SYGVKD, per germline. Trimming at V came to 5 bases and at J to 6 bases, leaving 11 bases not matched to a gene. This CDR3 has 15 amino acids. The CDR3 region is CAISSTIDRGNGYTF. The CDR3 DNA follows: TGTGCCATCAGTTCTACTATAGACAGGGGAAATGGCTACACCTTC.

The rearrangement joins TRBV7-8 to TRBJ2-7; 9 nucleotides match TRBD2. V lost 1 base, J lost 3 bases, and 13 bases stayed unmatched. The germline CDR1 and CDR2 sequences are SGHVS and FQNEAQ. The CDR3 is 18 residues long. The CDR3 reads CASSLVASGKLNYYEQYF. The CDR3 nucleotides read TGTGCCAGCAGCTTAGTGGCTAGCGGGAAGCTAAACTACTACGAGCAGTACTTC.

The genes are TRBV6-5 and TRBJ2-1; 14 bases line up with TRBD2. V was clipped by 6 bases and J by 9 bases; unmatched bases: 7. This CDR3 contains 15 residues. Germline assignment: CDR1 MNHEY and CDR2 SVGAGI. The CDR3 spells CASRRGTSGSAEQFF. The CDR3 coding sequence is TGTGCCAGCAGAAGAGGGACTAGCGGGAGTGCTGAGCAGTTCTTC.

CDR3 bases: TGTGCCAGCAGCCCCGGTTCGGGAAGAGGTGCAGATACGCAGTATTTT. Its translation is CASSPGSGRGADTQYF. The V and J genes are TRBV11-1 and TRBJ2-3; D possibly corresponds to TRBD2 (5 bases). Trimming left V 5 bases short and J 4 bases short, with 19 bases between. This CDR3 contains 16 residues. Germline V lookup: CDR1 SGHAT, CDR2 FQDESV (reference sequence).

The chain links TRBV29-1 to TRBJ2-3; TRBD2 matches at 11 bases. V was pared by 6 bases and J by 2 bases, with 10 bases of the junction left unmatched. The CDR3 totals 16 residues. Germline V gene lookup returns CDR1 SQVTM and CDR2 ANQGSEA. The CDR3: CSVLSGRERATDTQYF. Here the CDR3 DNA reads TGCAGCGTCCTTAGCGGGAGGGAGAGGGCCACAGATACGCAGTATTTT.

The chain combines TRBV5-1 with TRBJ2-1; 12 nucleotides agree with TRBD2. Germline CDR1 is SGHRS and CDR2 is YFSETQ. Unmatched junction bases numbered 8, after V lost 3 bases and J lost 1 base. The CDR3 extends over 18 amino acids. This CDR3 reads CASSSGLTSGGSYNEQFF. In DNA, the CDR3 is TGCGCCAGCAGCTCCGGGCTGACTAGCGGGGGTTCCTACAATGAGCAGTTCTTC.

This chain connects TRBV7-9 to TRBJ2-1; tentative D call: TRBD2 (6 bases). CDR3 length: 16 amino acids. CDR1 and CDR2 (germline): SEHNR, FQNEAQ (reference sequence). Trimming cost V 4 bases and J 2 bases, with 15 bases left between them. In DNA, the CDR3 is TGTGCCAGCAGCTGGTGGCGGGGTCAGACCTACAATGAGCAGTTCTTC. It is translated as CASSWWRGQTYNEQFF. Supplemented by reference TRBV7-9 and TRBJ2-1, the full variable domain reads DTGVSQNPRHKITKRGQNVTFRCDPISEHNRLYWYRQTLGQGPEFLTYFQNEAQLEKSRLLSDRFSAERPKGSFSTLEIQRTEQGDSAMYLCASSWWRGQTYNEQFFGPGTRLTVL.

The chain combines TRBV7-3 with TRBJ2-1, with 8 bases lining up with TRBD2. V lost 6 bases to trimming and J lost 8 bases; unmatched junction nucleotides: 12. The germline gives CDR1 SGHTA, CDR2 FQGTGA. The CDR3 runs 15 residues. The CDR3: CASSLESGTRDEQFF. The DNA of the CDR3 is TGTGCCAGCAGTCTAGAATCCGGGACTAGAGATGAGCAGTTCTTC.

The chain combines TRBV6-5 with TRBJ1-5; no clear D gene. V lost 6 bases, J lost 5 bases, and 5 bases lay in between. The length of the CDR3 is 11 residues. Germline V gene sequence: CDR1 MNHEY, CDR2 SVGAGI. CDR3 in amino acids: CASSSHQPQHF. CDR3 nucleotides: TGTGCCAGCAGCTCGCATCAGCCCCAGCATTTT.

Details on this clone: Other nucleotide sequences from this sample produce the same CDR3. The V and J genes are TRBV6-1 and TRBJ1-5, with D hard to call. The CDR3 loop spans 14 amino acids. The V gene's germline CDR1 is MNHNS and CDR2 SASEGT. V shed 1 base and J shed 2 bases, with 6 bases lying between them. CDR3 bases: TGTGCCAGCAGTGAAGGGTGGGGCAATCAGCCCCAGCATTTT. Translated, it gives CASSEGWGNQPQHF.

This clone was picked up a small number of times. This chain uses TRBV27 with TRBJ1-5, with 9 bases fitting TRBD1. Per germline, CDR1 MNHEY and CDR2 SMNVEV (reference sequence). Trimming removed 2 bases from V and 2 bases from J; junction bases left unmatched: 7. The CDR3 spans 17 residues. CDR3 loop: CASSLTPDRGRNQPQHF. CDR3 DNA sequence: TGTGCCAGCAGTTTAACCCCGGACAGGGGACGCAATCAGCCCCAGCATTTT.

V and J are TRBV5-1 and TRBJ1-3; no firm D call. The CDR3 has 12 amino acids. V was pared by 1 base and J by 4 bases, with 3 bases between. Germline V gene sequence: CDR1 SGHRS, CDR2 YFSETQ. This CDR3 is CASSLSGNTIYF. The CDR3 coding sequence is TGCGCCAGCAGCTTGTCCGGAAACACCATATATTTT.

The V and J genes are TRBV7-9 and TRBJ2-1, with 11 bases fitting TRBD2. Per germline, CDR1 SEHNR and CDR2 FQNEAQ (reference sequence). The CDR3 has 18 residues. The ends lost 1 base at V and 2 bases at J; junction bases unmatched: 7. CDR3 bases: TGTGCCAGCAGCTTAGTCGTCGGGACTAGCGGTCCCTACAATGAGCAGTTCTTC. As protein: CASSLVVGTSGPYNEQFF.

The rearrangement links TRBV7-9 to TRBJ2-1; 9 bases map to TRBD1. With 5 bases clipped from V and 5 bases from J, the junction kept 10 bases outside the gene matches. The CDR3 is made up of 16 amino acids. CDR1 and CDR2 from the germline V gene are SEHNR and FQNEAQ (reference sequence). The CDR3: CASSHKTGGVDNEQFF. The CDR3 DNA reads as TGTGCCAGCAGCCACAAGACAGGGGGGGTCGACAATGAGCAGTTCTTC.

The V call is TRBV5-6, the J call TRBJ1-2, with D perhaps TRBD1 (5 bases). Between the trimmed V and J ends, which lost 2 bases and 4 bases, there was a span of 15 bases. This CDR3 contains 15 residues. Germline V lookup: CDR1 SGHDT, CDR2 YYEEEE. CDR3 in amino acids: CASSFGAAVRYGYTF. CDR3 bases: TGTGCCAGCAGCTTTGGGGCAGCTGTCCGCTATGGCTACACCTTC.

The genes are TRBV28 and TRBJ2-5; D is perhaps TRBD1 (6 bases). Trimming took off 5 bases at V and 3 bases at J, with 16 bases between the two ends. In germline, CDR1 is MDHEN, CDR2 SYDVKM. The CDR3 spans 15 residues. The CDR3 spells CASSGTGTREETQYF. In DNA, the CDR3 is TGTGCCAGCAGTGGTACCGGGACAAGAGAAGAGACCCAGTACTTC.

The chain is built from TRBV15 and TRBJ1-5; no clear D. The CDR3 loop spans 15 amino acids. Trimming removed 1 base at V and 0 bases at J, with 7 bases between. Germline assignment: CDR1 LNHNV and CDR2 YYDKDF (reference sequence). CDR3 coding DNA: TGTGCCACCAGCAGAGCCGGGTTTAGCAATCAGCCCCAGCATTTT. Its protein is CATSRAGFSNQPQHF.

The CDR3 loop is CASSLQGQQSYNEQFF. The CDR3 DNA reads TGTGCCAGCAGCTTACAAGGACAGCAATCCTACAATGAGCAGTTCTTC. This chain joins TRBV11-2 and TRBJ2-1, with TRBD1 as a possible D gene (6 bases). The germline gives CDR1 SGHAT, CDR2 FQNNGV. V lost 2 bases and J 1 base, leaving 12 bases between the germline ends. The CDR3 totals 16 residues.

The chain couples TRBV15 to TRBJ2-7, with D perhaps TRBD1 (5 bases). CDR3 length: 15 amino acids. Per germline, CDR1 LNHNV and CDR2 YYDKDF (reference sequence). V dropped 0 bases and J dropped 1 base, with 10 bases sitting between them. The CDR3: CATSRDLAGSYEQYF. In nucleotides, the CDR3 is TGTGCCACCAGCAGAGATTTGGCAGGGTCCTACGAGCAGTACTTC. The variable domain in full, with the rest retrieved from reference TRBV15 and TRBJ2-7, is DAMVIQNPRYQVTQFGKPVTLSCSQTLNHNVMYWYQQKSSQAPKLLFHYYDKDFNNEADTPDNFQSRRPNTSFCFLDIRSPGLGDTAMYLCATSRDLAGSYEQYFGPGTRLTVT.

This clone was detected only once. The V call is TRBV5-1, the J call TRBJ1-3; D might be TRBD1 (5 bases). CDR1 SGHRS and CDR2 YFSETQ come from the germline V gene. The CDR3 sequence is 15 residues long. Trimming took 4 bases from V and 3 from J, leaving 14 bases between them. CDR3 nucleotide sequence: TGCGCCAGCAGCATTGGACATACCGATGGAAACACCATATATTTT. Encoded protein: CASSIGHTDGNTIYF.

This clone was detected only once. This chain uses TRBV18 with TRBJ2-5; TRBD1 matches at 8 bases. The V segment lost 0 bases and the J segment 5 bases; nucleotides outside the gene matches: 2. The CDR3 has 14 amino acids. Germline V gene data show CDR1 as KGHSH and CDR2 as LQKENI. CDR3 region: CASSPPPGGETQYF. In DNA, the CDR3 is TGTGCCAGCTCACCACCCCCAGGGGGCGAGACCCAGTACTTC.